The 23 T cell receptor beta chains reported below all come from one sample, sequenced in a study of CD8+CD57+ T cells in acquired aplastic anemia. Template material for TCR beta VDJ and CDR3 profiling consisted of genomic DNA. TCRdb redid the calling of the reads with MiXCR, one entry per CDR3 protein. The data contain roughly 80,000 distinct CDR3 sequences, 40% to 50% of them singletons. Sequenced material: sorted CD4+, CD8+, or CD8+CD57+ T cells (not recorded which) from PBMCs. The receptors come from a human donor in good health, serving as a control.

This clonotype was observed a handful of times. The CDR3 loop is CSARGEQGDGQPQHF. The CDR3 region has the DNA TGCAGTGCTAGAGGGGAACAGGGAGACGGCCAGCCCCAGCATTTT. This chain uses TRBV20-1 with TRBJ1-5; tentative D call: TRBD1 (6 bases). CDR1 DFQATT and CDR2 SNEGSKA come from the germline V gene (reference sequence). With 1 base removed from V and 7 bases from J, the gap between germline ends came to 17 bases. This CDR3 region has 15 residues.

The CDR3 loop is CSARLRDRGLAAEAFF. CDR3 bases: TGCAGTGCTAGGTTGAGGGACAGGGGGCTGGCGGCTGAAGCTTTCTTT. This chain connects TRBV20-1 to TRBJ1-1, with 12 bases aligning to TRBD1. CDR1 is DFQATT and CDR2 is SNEGSKA in the germline V gene (reference sequence). This CDR3 region has 16 residues. J gave up 6 bases and V 3 bases, and 11 bases lay outside the gene matches.

The J gene is TRBJ2-1, the V gene TRBV7-8; 10 bases fit TRBD2. The CDR3 contains 14 residues. Germline values: CDR1 SGHVS, CDR2 FQNEAQ. Trimming cost V 11 bases and J 10 bases; bases outside gene matches: 14. The chain's CDR3 is CAWISSAGGIEQFF. CDR3 DNA: TGTGCCTGGATATCCTCAGCGGGAGGGATCGAGCAGTTCTTC. Variable domain in full (rest from reference TRBV7-8 and TRBJ2-1): GAGVSQSPRYKVAKRGQDVALRCDPISGHVSLFWYQQALGQGPEFLTYFQNEAQLDKSGLPSDRFFAERPEGSVSTLKIQRTQQEDSAVYLCAWISSAGGIEQFFGPGTRLTVL.

This clonotype was recorded many times. The chain uses TRBV12-3 or TRBV12-4 and TRBJ1-5; D unclear. V shed 3 bases and J shed 3 bases, with 6 bases lying between them. CDR3 length: 13 amino acids. The CDR3 sequence is CASSFTSNQPQHF. The CDR3 bases are TGTGCCAGCAGTTTTACCTCCAATCAGCCCCAGCATTTT.

The chain links TRBV19 to TRBJ1-1; D may be TRBD1 (6 bases). Germline V lookup: CDR1 LNHDA, CDR2 SQIVND (reference sequence). The germline V and J ends were trimmed by 10 bases and 6 bases, with 15 bases remaining between them. The CDR3 length is 12 residues. Here the CDR3 reads CATTGRWAEAFF. For the CDR3, the DNA is TGTGCCACGACAGGTAGATGGGCTGAAGCTTTCTTT.

As to this clonotype: This likely comes from a read error, as the CDR3 has no conserved phenylalanine or tryptophan at its end. The J gene is TRBJ2-1, the V gene TRBV20-1; 8 bases agree with TRBD2. The ends lost 2 bases at V and 3 bases at J; junction bases unmatched: 9. From germline, CDR1 is DFQATT and CDR2 SNEGSKA (reference sequence). CDR3 length equals 16 residues. CDR3 region: CSARPYSGEGYNEQFS. The DNA of the CDR3 is TGCAGTGCTAGACCATATAGCGGGGAGGGCTACAATGAGCAGTTCTCC.

The chain joins TRBV15 to TRBJ1-1; 7 nucleotides match TRBD1. V trimming: 8 bases; J trimming: 1 base; junction bases outside the gene matches: 4. The CDR3 contains 13 residues. Germline loops: CDR1 LNHNV, CDR2 YYDKDF (reference sequence). CDR3 loop: CATLGTENTEAFF. CDR3 DNA sequence: TGTGCCACCCTAGGGACAGAGAACACTGAAGCTTTCTTT. The variable domain in full, with the rest retrieved from reference TRBV15 and TRBJ1-1, is DAMVIQNPRYQVTQFGKPVTLSCSQTLNHNVMYWYQQKSSQAPKLLFHYYDKDFNNEADTPDNFQSRRPNTSFCFLDIRSPGLGDTAMYLCATLGTENTEAFFGQGTRLTVV.

This clonotype was detected ten times or more. The chain combines TRBV20-1 with TRBJ2-1; 8 positions agree with TRBD2. The CDR3 extends over 15 amino acids. The trim removed 0 bases at V and 4 bases at J, leaving 5 bases unmatched. Germline V CDR1 and CDR2: DFQATT, SNEGSKA (reference sequence). CDR3 protein: CSARESTSGYNEQFF. In DNA form, the CDR3 reads TGCAGTGCTAGAGAAAGTACTAGCGGTTACAATGAGCAGTTCTTC.

This clonotype was found many times. This chain uses TRBV11-1 with TRBJ1-3; a weak D match, TRBD1 (5 bases). The V and J ends lost 1 base and 4 bases respectively, with 14 bases between them. Germline lookup yields CDR1 SGHAT and CDR2 FQDESV (reference sequence). This CDR3 has 16 residues. The CDR3 DNA is TGTGCCAGCAGCTTAGACCTAACAGGAGCGGGAAACACCATATATTTT. Its translation: CASSLDLTGAGNTIYF.

This clonotype was recorded many times. V and J are TRBV7-9 and TRBJ2-5; D assignment may be TRBD1 or TRBD2 (5 bases each). Germline assignment: CDR1 SEHNR and CDR2 FQNEAQ (reference sequence). Trimming removed 5 bases from V and 5 bases from J, with 15 bases in between. The CDR3 consists of 14 residues. The CDR3 here is CASSTPRDGETQYF. The DNA for the CDR3 is TGTGCCAGCAGCACCCCCAGGGACGGCGAGACCCAGTACTTC.

The genes are TRBV20-1 and TRBJ2-1, with 11 positions matching TRBD2. The CDR3 has 14 residues. The V gene's germline CDR1 is DFQATT and CDR2 SNEGSKA (reference sequence). V trimming: 4 bases; J trimming: 5 bases; junction bases outside the gene matches: 4. CDR3: CSAIGTSGNNEQFF. The CDR3 bases are TGCAGTGCTATCGGGACTAGCGGCAACAATGAGCAGTTCTTC.

CDR3 sequence: CSVEWGTGGYGYTF. CDR3 nucleotide sequence: TGCAGCGTTGAATGGGGGACAGGAGGCTATGGCTACACCTTC. The chain recombines TRBV29-1 with TRBJ1-2, with 8 bases identical to TRBD1. Germline loops: CDR1 SQVTM, CDR2 ANQGSEA. The CDR3 consists of 14 residues. The ends lost 2 bases at V and 4 bases at J; junction bases unmatched: 6.

The gene calls are TRBV25-1 and TRBJ2-7; tentative D call: TRBD2 (5 bases). This CDR3 comprises 14 residues. Trimming took off 8 bases at V and 7 bases at J, with 21 bases between the two ends. The germline V gene encodes CDR1 MGHDK and CDR2 SYGVNS. CDR3 residues: CASGDSVGNNEQYF. For the CDR3, the DNA is TGTGCCAGCGGCGATAGCGTGGGCAACAATGAGCAGTACTTC.

This clonotype was counted at least ten times. V gene TRBV2 combines with J gene TRBJ1-1; TRBD1 might be the D (5 bases). V lost 6 bases and J lost 11, with 25 bases in between. The CDR3 has 15 residues. CDR1 and CDR2 from the germline V gene are SNHLY and FYNNEI. The CDR3 loop reads CASSPSTGHLEGAFF. The CDR3 region has the DNA TGTGCCAGCAGCCCTTCCACCGGGCACCTTGAGGGGGCTTTCTTT. The variable domain in full, completed from reference TRBV2 and TRBJ1-1, reads EPEVTQTPSHQVTQMGQEVILRCVPISNHLYFYWYRQILGQKVEFLVSFYNNEISEKSEIFDDQFSVERPDGSNFTLKIRSTKLEDSAMYFCASSPSTGHLEGAFFGQGTRLTVV.

The CDR3 region has the DNA TGTGCCTGCCTGACAGACCTCCACCATGGCTACACCTTC. Its protein product is CACLTDLHHGYTF. This chain joins TRBV30 and TRBJ1-2; tentatively, D is TRBD1 (5 bases). The CDR3 sequence is 13 residues long. Trimming removed 6 bases at V and 6 bases at J, with 17 bases between. Germline CDR1 GTSNPN, CDR2 SVGIG (reference sequence).

This chain links TRBV25-1 with TRBJ1-6; D may be TRBD1 (5 bases). CDR1 and CDR2 from the germline V gene are MGHDK and SYGVNS. Trimming took 7 bases from V and 0 from J, leaving 10 bases between them. The CDR3 runs to 15 residues. The CDR3 DNA is TGTGCCAGCAAAGACCAGGGCTCCTATAATTCACCCCTCCACTTT. Its protein product is CASKDQGSYNSPLHF.

The chain joins TRBV29-1 to TRBJ2-3, with D tentatively TRBD1 or TRBD2 (5 bases each). V lost 6 bases to trimming and J lost 4 bases, with 20 bases between them. Germline V gives CDR1 SQVTM, CDR2 ANQGSEA. CDR3 size: 15 residues. CDR3 region: CSVADPGRLADTQYF. CDR3 sequence (DNA): TGCAGCGTCGCAGATCCGGGACGGCTTGCAGATACGCAGTATTTT.

The chain joins TRBV9 to TRBJ2-6; either TRBD1 or TRBD2 may supply D (6 bases each). CDR1 SGDLS and CDR2 YYNGEE come from the germline V gene. The V and J ends lost 0 bases and 2 bases respectively, with 12 bases between them. This CDR3 is 17 amino acids long. The CDR3 DNA reads as TGTGCCAGCAGCGTAGGTCCAGGGGAGGCTGGGGCCAACGTCCTGACTTTC. It specifies CASSVGPGEAGANVLTF.

Regarding this clonotype: A much bigger clone sits one base away, suggesting this may be a read error. This chain connects TRBV7-6 to TRBJ2-1; D is unclear. The CDR3 spans 12 residues. Germline values: CDR1 SGHVS, CDR2 FNYEAQ. Written as DNA, the CDR3 is TGTGCCGGCAGCTTCGGTGTTAATGAGCAGTTCTTC. Translated, it gives CAGSFGVNEQFF.

CDR3 sequence reads: CASSESQGVTIYF. The CDR3 DNA follows: TGTGCCAGCAGCGAGTCTCAGGGAGTCACCATATATTTT. The rearrangement joins TRBV14 to TRBJ1-3; possible D gene TRBD1, 5 bases. Per the germline V gene, CDR1 is SGHDN and CDR2 is FVKESK. The CDR3 covers 13 residues. The V end lost 5 bases, the J end lost 9 bases, and 14 bases lay between the germline ends. The full variable domain, completed using reference TRBV14 and TRBJ1-3, is EAGVTQFPSHSVIEKGQTVTLRCDPISGHDNLYWYRRVMGKEIKFLLHFVKESKQDESGMPNNRFLAERTGGTYSTLKVQPAELEDSGVYFCASSESQGVTIYFGEGSWLTVV.

The chain couples TRBV7-9 to TRBJ1-2; D is ambiguous. V lost 0 bases to trimming and J lost 6 bases, with 11 bases between them. This CDR3 spans 14 amino acids. Germline V gives CDR1 SEHNR, CDR2 FQNEAQ (reference sequence). The CDR3 here is CASSLAGATHGYTF. CDR3 sequence (DNA): TGTGCCAGCAGCTTAGCTGGCGCCACCCATGGCTACACCTTC.

This clonotype was detected ten times or more. This rearrangement joins TRBV5-1 to TRBJ2-7; D not certain. Trimming removed 0 bases from V and 0 bases from J, with 7 bases in between. The CDR3 extends over 14 amino acids. The germline V gene has CDR1 SGHRS and CDR2 YFSETQ. The CDR3 sequence: CASSLVPSSYEQYF. The CDR3 DNA follows: TGCGCCAGCAGCTTGGTACCTAGCTCCTACGAGCAGTACTTC.

The sample holds a few counts of this clonotype. The J gene is TRBJ1-1, the V gene TRBV5-5; D is undetermined. The germline V gene has CDR1 SGHKS and CDR2 YYEKEE (reference sequence). V was cut by 0 bases and J by 4 bases, with 16 bases left in between. This CDR3 comprises 16 residues. The CDR3 bases are TGTGCCAGCAGCTTGGCCGGAAGGGCGGGAAGCACTGAAGCTTTCTTT. Amino acid sequence: CASSLAGRAGSTEAFF.